One sample yielded the 28 T cell receptor beta chains listed below, sequenced in a study of cytomegalovirus exposure and HLA in healthy donors. Researchers ran the PCR with 60 Vbeta and 13 Jbeta primers. Sequenced by immunoSEQ multiplex PCR; TCRdb stores in-frame clones only, minus some. The data show some 140,000 clones, with about four fifths seen just once and over 1.3% held by the top ten. Sequences were obtained from PBMCs. Source of these receptors: a woman aged 40 to 55 in good health and CMV-seronegative.

The rearrangement joins TRBV18 to TRBJ1-5, with 8 bases identical to TRBD1. Germline V gene lookup returns CDR1 KGHSH and CDR2 LQKENI. Unmatched junction bases numbered 4, after V lost 3 bases and J lost 3 bases. This CDR3 has 15 residues. CDR3 in DNA: TGTGCCAGCTCACCCGAGACAGGGGCCAATCAGCCCCAGCATTTT. This sequence encodes CASSPETGANQPQHF.

The V call is TRBV9, the J call TRBJ1-2, with TRBD1 identical over 8 bases. The CDR3 loop spans 15 amino acids. The junction had 6 bases not matched to a gene; V was cut back by 0 bases and J by 5 bases. Germline-derived CDR1 and CDR2 are SGDLS and YYNGEE. The CDR3 spells CASSVEAGQGYGYTF. The CDR3 bases are TGTGCCAGCAGCGTAGAGGCAGGACAGGGATATGGCTACACCTTC.

The chain uses TRBV7-2 and TRBJ1-4; the D gene is possibly TRBD1 (6 bases). Per the germline V gene, CDR1 is SGHTA and CDR2 is FQGNSA. Trimming cost V 3 bases and J 0 bases, with 17 bases left between them. The CDR3 loop spans 18 amino acids. In DNA, the CDR3 is TGTGCCAGCAGCTTTGGCCCTACAGGGCCCGCAACTAATGAAAAACTGTTTTTT. This gives the protein CASSFGPTGPATNEKLFF.

The chain joins TRBV4-3 to TRBJ1-2, with TRBD1 matching over 8 bases. V gave up 2 bases and J gave up 5 bases; unmatched junction bases: 7. The CDR3 runs to 15 residues. The germline gives CDR1 LGHNA, CDR2 YSLEER. Here the CDR3 reads CASSQYGTGNYGYTF. Written as DNA, the CDR3 is TGCGCCAGCAGCCAATACGGGACAGGAAATTATGGCTACACCTTC.

Regarding this clone: Other DNA sequences in this sample translate to the same CDR3. The chain couples TRBV7-9 to TRBJ1-1, with D perhaps TRBD1 (6 bases). Germline loops: CDR1 SEHNR, CDR2 FQNEAQ (reference sequence). The CDR3 covers 14 residues. Trimming removed 1 base at V and 5 bases at J, with 11 bases between. This CDR3 reads CASSLEGGGTEAFF. DNA for the CDR3: TGTGCCAGCAGCTTAGAGGGGGGGGGTACTGAAGCTTTCTTT. Together with reference TRBV7-9 and TRBJ1-1, the CDR3 gives the full variable domain: DTGVSQNPRHKITKRGQNVTFRCDPISEHNRLYWYRQTLGQGPEFLTYFQNEAQLEKSRLLSDRFSAERPKGSFSTLEIQRTEQGDSAMYLCASSLEGGGTEAFFGQGTRLTVV.

Only a few counts were recorded for this clone. The chain recombines TRBV30 with TRBJ2-5, with D tentatively TRBD2 (5 bases). The germline CDR1 and CDR2 sequences are GTSNPN and SVGIG (reference sequence). Trimming removed 1 base from V and 2 bases from J, with 8 bases in between. The CDR3 runs 13 residues. CDR3 nucleotide sequence: TGTGCCTGGAGTGCCGGGGTTCAAGAGACCCAGTACTTC. Protein: CAWSAGVQETQYF.

The chain recombines TRBV6-6 with TRBJ2-2; D not certain. There are 15 residues in the CDR3. In germline, CDR1 is MNHNY, CDR2 SVGAGI (reference sequence). The V gene lost 0 bases and the J gene lost 1 base, with 6 bases spanning the gap. In nucleotides, the CDR3 is TGTGCCAGCAGTTACTCGACTGAGAACACCGGGGAGCTGTTTTTT. Translated, it gives CASSYSTENTGELFF.

The chain carries TRBV6-4 and TRBJ2-7; 8 positions match TRBD2. The CDR3 has 15 amino acids. Per the germline V gene, CDR1 is MRHNA and CDR2 is SNTAGT. J gave up 4 bases and V 4 bases, and 9 bases lay outside the gene matches. The DNA for the CDR3 is TGTGCCAGCAGTGTCTCGGCGGGGGGCGGGTACGAGCAGTACTTC. Translating gives CASSVSAGGGYEQYF.

The chain uses TRBV7-7 and TRBJ2-1, with 12 bases aligning to TRBD2. This CDR3 is 15 amino acids long. Per germline, CDR1 SSHAT and CDR2 FNYEAQ (reference sequence). Trimming took 3 bases from V and 8 from J; bases not matched to a gene: 5. The CDR3 DNA follows: TGTGCCAGCAGCTTGAGACTAGCGGGGGTCTATGAGCAGTTCTTC. It specifies CASSLRLAGVYEQFF.

This rearrangement joins TRBV5-1 to TRBJ2-3; 9 bases fit TRBD1. The V and J ends lost 4 bases and 5 bases, in that order; junction bases with no gene match: 8. The CDR3 is made up of 15 amino acids. Germline V gene lookup returns CDR1 SGHRS and CDR2 YFSETQ. Here the CDR3 DNA reads TGCGCCAGCAGCATAACAGGGGGCATGGGAGATACGCAGTATTTT. Protein product: CASSITGGMGDTQYF. Full variable domain (rest looked up from reference TRBV5-1 and TRBJ2-3): KAGVTQTPRYLIKTRGQQVTLSCSPISGHRSVSWYQQTPGQGLQFLFEYFSETQRNKGNFPGRFSGRQFSNSRSEMNVSTLELGDSALYLCASSITGGMGDTQYFGPGTRLTVL.

The J gene is TRBJ1-4, the V gene TRBV6-1; D remains unclear. Looked up from germline, CDR1 is MNHNS and CDR2 is SASEGT. V lost 4 bases to trimming and J lost 6 bases, with 12 bases between them. This CDR3 contains 14 residues. The CDR3 nucleotides are TGTGCCAGCAGTGGTCCACCTAGTCATGAAAAACTGTTTTTT. Its translation is CASSGPPSHEKLFF.

CDR3 amino acids: CATLGGARGYGYTF. Written as DNA, the CDR3 is TGTGCCACCCTGGGAGGGGCGCGGGGCTATGGCTACACCTTC. This chain connects TRBV27 to TRBJ1-2, with D perhaps matching TRBD1 (5 bases). Trimming removed 10 bases at V and 4 bases at J, with 19 bases between. Germline lookup yields CDR1 MNHEY and CDR2 SMNVEV (reference sequence). The CDR3 spans 14 residues.

This clone was counted once. One end of the junction varies from germline; a read error may be responsible. The chain recombines TRBV6-5 with TRBJ2-1; D is perhaps TRBD1 (5 bases). Germline V gives CDR1 MNHEY, CDR2 SVGAGI. This CDR3 is 16 amino acids long. This chain's CDR3 is CVSSYYSGKFGDEQFF. The CDR3 DNA reads TGTGTCAGCAGTTACTATTCAGGGAAATTTGGGGATGAGCAGTTCTTC.

V usage is TRBV19 and J usage is TRBJ2-3; 13 bases match TRBD2. The CDR3 has 16 amino acids. Trimming removed 6 bases from V and 3 bases from J; junction bases left unmatched: 6. Germline V gene lookup returns CDR1 LNHDA and CDR2 SQIVND (reference sequence). CDR3 residues: CASSHGTSGATDTQYF. In DNA form, the CDR3 reads TGTGCCAGTAGCCACGGGACTAGCGGGGCTACAGATACGCAGTATTTT.

The CDR3 reads CASSLGQNTEAFF. DNA for the CDR3: TGTGCCAGCAGCTTGGGACAGAACACTGAAGCTTTCTTT. The V gene is TRBV7-6, the J gene TRBJ1-1; the D gene is possibly TRBD1 (6 bases). Per germline, CDR1 SGHVS and CDR2 FNYEAQ. Between the trimmed V and J ends, which lost 3 bases and 1 base, there was a span of 6 bases. There are 13 residues in the CDR3. Supplemented by reference TRBV7-6 and TRBJ1-1, the full variable domain reads GAGVSQSPRYKVTKRGQDVALRCDPISGHVSLYWYRQALGQGPEFLTYFNYEAQQDKSGLPNDRFSAERPEGSISTLTIQRTEQRDSAMYRCASSLGQNTEAFFGQGTRLTVV.

The genes are TRBV18 and TRBJ1-5; D may be TRBD1 (6 bases). Looked up from germline, CDR1 is KGHSH and CDR2 is LQKENI. This CDR3 region has 14 residues. V dropped 3 bases and J dropped 3 bases, with 9 bases sitting between them. In nucleotides, the CDR3 is TGTGCCAGCTCACCCCAGGGGCACAATCAGCCCCAGCATTTT. Amino acid sequence: CASSPQGHNQPQHF.

The chain uses TRBV18 and TRBJ1-1, with D perhaps TRBD1 (6 bases). CDR3 length: 15 residues. Germline CDR1 is KGHSH and CDR2 is LQKENI. Trimming stripped 4 bases from V and 10 bases from J, with 22 bases between. The CDR3: CASSRLDTGWIGAFF. In DNA form, the CDR3 reads TGTGCCAGCTCACGCCTAGACACAGGGTGGATCGGAGCTTTCTTT.

V gene TRBV5-1 combines with J gene TRBJ2-3; 8 nucleotides match TRBD1. V lost 8 bases and J lost 3; bases outside the gene matches: 11. The CDR3 contains 15 residues. CDR1 and CDR2 (germline): SGHRS, YFSETQ. DNA of the CDR3: TGCGCCAGAAACGCCGAGGGACAGGTAACAGATACGCAGTATTTT. It yields the protein CARNAEGQVTDTQYF.

The chain has TRBV27 and TRBJ1-2; 7 bases match TRBD1. This CDR3 spans 14 amino acids. After removal of 0 bases from V and 7 bases from J, the junction contained 5 bases not matched to a gene. Per the germline V gene, CDR1 is MNHEY and CDR2 is SMNVEV (reference sequence). CDR3 DNA: TGTGCCAGCAGTTTATCGAACAGGGGAGGTGGCTACACCTTC. Translated, it gives CASSLSNRGGGYTF.

This clone has only a few counts. The rearrangement joins TRBV7-9 to TRBJ1-1; D is possibly TRBD1 (6 bases). CDR3 size: 14 residues. With 3 bases removed from V and 4 bases from J, the gap between germline ends came to 12 bases. Germline V lookup: CDR1 SEHNR, CDR2 FQNEAQ (reference sequence). The CDR3 is CASSLVQGSTEAFF. CDR3 coding DNA: TGTGCCAGCAGCTTGGTCCAGGGGAGCACTGAAGCTTTCTTT.

The chain has TRBV18 and TRBJ2-7; 12 bases match TRBD2. This CDR3 is built from 19 residues. The V and J ends lost 3 bases and 0 bases, in that order; junction bases with no gene match: 12. Germline V gives CDR1 KGHSH, CDR2 LQKENI. The CDR3 DNA sequence: TGTGCCAGCTCACCCCCGACTAGCGGGGGCCCCTTACGCTCCTACGAGCAGTACTTC. It translates to CASSPPTSGGPLRSYEQYF.

A few counts support this clone. The chain recombines TRBV18 with TRBJ2-3; 10 nucleotides align to TRBD1. This CDR3 comprises 16 residues. Per germline, CDR1 KGHSH and CDR2 LQKENI. J gave up 5 bases and V 3 bases, and 8 bases lay outside the gene matches. The CDR3 sequence is CASSPQGQGIRDTQYF. In nucleotides, the CDR3 is TGTGCCAGCTCACCCCAGGGACAGGGGATCAGAGATACGCAGTATTTT.

The chain joins TRBV6-1 to TRBJ1-1; 9 bases fit TRBD1. CDR3 length: 13 amino acids. Germline assignment: CDR1 MNHNS and CDR2 SASEGT. The ends lost 11 bases at V and 5 bases at J; junction bases unmatched: 9. The CDR3 region has the DNA TGTGCCGGGACGGACAGGGGAAGGACTGAAGCTTTCTTT. Protein product: CAGTDRGRTEAFF.

V gene TRBV7-9 combines with J gene TRBJ1-5; a weak D match, TRBD1 (5 bases). Germline V gene data show CDR1 as SEHNR and CDR2 as FQNEAQ (reference sequence). V dropped 1 base and J dropped 7 bases, with 11 bases sitting between them. The CDR3 loop spans 14 amino acids. The chain's CDR3 is CASSLGQGGQPQHF. Here the CDR3 DNA reads TGTGCCAGCAGCTTAGGGCAGGGAGGGCAGCCCCAGCATTTT.

V usage is TRBV5-1 and J usage is TRBJ1-2; 7 nucleotides align to TRBD1. The V gene's germline CDR1 is SGHRS and CDR2 YFSETQ. V was clipped by 3 bases and J by 0 bases; unmatched bases: 8. This CDR3 contains 16 residues. The CDR3 region has the DNA TGCGCCAGCAGCTCGCTACAGGGGCGAACTAACTATGGCTACACCTTC. It yields the protein CASSSLQGRTNYGYTF.

This chain uses TRBV4-1 with TRBJ1-5; 8 bases are shared with TRBD1. Unmatched junction bases numbered 9, after V lost 1 base and J lost 4 bases. Germline V gene sequence: CDR1 MGHRA, CDR2 YSYEKL. CDR3 size: 17 residues. The CDR3, as DNA: TGCGCCAGCAGCCAAGTTCCCGCGACAGGGGTAAATCAGCCCCAGCATTTT. Encoded protein: CASSQVPATGVNQPQHF.

This clone appeared a few times. One junction end disagrees with the germline gene, perhaps due to a read error. This rearrangement joins TRBV7-7 to TRBJ1-3; no clear D gene. There are 15 residues in the CDR3. Germline CDR1 and CDR2: SSHAT and FNYEAQ (reference sequence). The CDR3 sequence is CASTLDFSLGNTIYF. CDR3 sequence (DNA): TGTGCCAGCACCTTAGACTTCTCTCTTGGAAACACCATATATTTT.

CDR3 sequence (DNA): TGTGCCACCAGCAGAGAGAAAGGACAGGTGCACTCTGGAAACACCATATATTTT. Protein: CATSREKGQVHSGNTIYF. This chain uses TRBV15 with TRBJ1-3; the match to TRBD1 covers 7 bases. CDR1 is LNHNV, CDR2 YYDKDF, per germline (reference sequence). The CDR3 has 18 amino acids. V lost 0 bases to trimming and J lost 0 bases; unmatched junction nucleotides: 8.